The 11 T cell receptor beta chains given below trace back to one sample, sequenced in a study of blood T cell repertoires in COVID-19. Assay: immunoSEQ multiplex PCR; the TCRdb copy retains only in-frame clones and omits some. The table shows 250,000 to 400,000 clones, with about nine tenths occurring only once. The material sequenced was PBMCs or T cells enriched from blood (not recorded which). Source of these receptors: a man in his sixties who had recovered from COVID-19.

The chain's CDR3 is CASSKVRGIGHGYTF. The CDR3 DNA is TGTGCCAGCAGCAAAGTACGGGGAATCGGCCATGGCTACACCTTC. This chain joins TRBV27 and TRBJ1-2; D is unclear. Germline values: CDR1 MNHEY, CDR2 SMNVEV (reference sequence). V gave up 6 bases and J gave up 6 bases, with 20 bases separating them. The CDR3 covers 15 residues.

The V gene is TRBV4-1, the J gene TRBJ2-5; D unclear. V was clipped by 1 base and J by 4 bases, with 7 bases between them. Germline V lookup: CDR1 MGHRA, CDR2 YSYEKL. There are 13 residues in the CDR3. CDR3 nucleotide sequence: TGCGCCAGCAGCCAAGTAACGGGAGAGACCCAGTACTTC. As protein: CASSQVTGETQYF.

CDR3 protein: CASSRTSGSYNEQFF. In DNA form, the CDR3 reads TGTGCCAGCAGTCGGACTAGCGGGAGTTACAATGAGCAGTTCTTC. The chain carries TRBV3-1 (or the pseudogene TRBV3-2) and TRBJ2-1; 13 positions match TRBD2. The germline V gene encodes CDR1 LGHDT and CDR2 YNNKEL (reference sequence). CDR3 length: 15 residues. With V trimmed by 6 bases and J by 4 bases, 3 bases remained unmatched.

This sequence joins TRBV7-8 and TRBJ2-5, with D tentatively TRBD1 (6 bases). Germline CDR1 is SGHVS and CDR2 is FQNEAQ. Trimming pared 0 bases from V and 2 bases from J, leaving 16 bases between. The CDR3 spans 17 residues. The CDR3 is CASSLAPPIRGQETQYF. The CDR3 DNA reads as TGTGCCAGCAGCTTAGCCCCCCCGATCAGGGGACAAGAGACCCAGTACTTC.

The chain employs TRBV29-1 and TRBJ1-1; no definite D call. V shed 5 bases and J shed 0 bases, with 10 bases lying between them. The CDR3 totals 13 residues. Germline V gene sequence: CDR1 SQVTM, CDR2 ANQGSEA. The CDR3 loop is CSVLWQMNTEAFF. For the CDR3, the DNA is TGCAGCGTTTTATGGCAGATGAACACTGAAGCTTTCTTT.

The chain is built from TRBV2 and TRBJ1-2; TRBD1 aligns across 9 bases. The CDR3 consists of 15 residues. With V trimmed by 7 bases and J by 1 base, 7 bases remained unmatched. Germline V gene data show CDR1 as SNHLY and CDR2 as FYNNEI. The DNA for the CDR3 is TGTGCCAGCATTCCGGGACAGGGAAATAACTATGGCTACACCTTC. This translates into CASIPGQGNNYGYTF.

A remark on this clone: Within the sample, other DNA sequences also encode this same CDR3. This sequence joins TRBV9 and TRBJ2-7, with TRBD1 matching 8 bases. There are 14 residues in the CDR3. CDR1 and CDR2 (germline): SGDLS, YYNGEE. J was trimmed by 3 bases and V by 2 bases; bases with no gene match: 4. In nucleotides, the CDR3 is TGTGCCAGCAGCGTTTCAGGGGGCGTCTACGAGCAGTACTTC. It is translated as CASSVSGGVYEQYF.

The chain carries TRBV7-2 and TRBJ2-2, with D possibly matching TRBD2 (5 bases). Trimming left V 1 base short and J 0 bases short, with 15 bases between. This CDR3 comprises 18 residues. Germline V gives CDR1 SGHTA, CDR2 FQGNSA. The CDR3 here is CASSLGGRTGTNTGELFF. In DNA, the CDR3 is TGTGCCAGCAGCTTAGGGGGTAGAACGGGGACGAACACCGGGGAGCTGTTTTTT.

The J gene is TRBJ1-4, the V gene TRBV18; possibly TRBD1 for D (6 bases). The CDR3 sequence is 13 residues long. Germline values: CDR1 KGHSH, CDR2 LQKENI. Deletions cut 3 bases from V and 8 bases from J, with 10 bases between. CDR3 nucleotide sequence: TGTGCCAGCTCACCGGATAGGGGGGAAAAACTGTTTTTT. This sequence encodes CASSPDRGEKLFF.

This clone was detected only a few times. This chain uses TRBV5-6 with TRBJ1-2; 12 bases agree with TRBD1. Trimming cost V 4 bases and J 5 bases; bases outside gene matches: 18. There are 19 residues in the CDR3. Germline-derived CDR1 and CDR2 are SGHDT and YYEEEE. This CDR3 is CASSPTARDRGLFGYGYTF. The CDR3 coding sequence is TGTGCCAGCAGCCCCACGGCCCGGGACAGGGGGCTTTTCGGGTATGGCTACACCTTC.

Remarks on this clone: The junction does not match germline at one end; this may be a read error. The chain couples TRBV7-2 to TRBJ2-2; 10 nucleotides align to TRBD2. Germline-derived CDR1 and CDR2 are SGHTA and FQGNSA. This CDR3 has 12 amino acids. DNA of the CDR3: TGTGCCAGCAGCTTATACCACGGGACTAGCGATTTT. This sequence encodes CASSLYHGTSDF.